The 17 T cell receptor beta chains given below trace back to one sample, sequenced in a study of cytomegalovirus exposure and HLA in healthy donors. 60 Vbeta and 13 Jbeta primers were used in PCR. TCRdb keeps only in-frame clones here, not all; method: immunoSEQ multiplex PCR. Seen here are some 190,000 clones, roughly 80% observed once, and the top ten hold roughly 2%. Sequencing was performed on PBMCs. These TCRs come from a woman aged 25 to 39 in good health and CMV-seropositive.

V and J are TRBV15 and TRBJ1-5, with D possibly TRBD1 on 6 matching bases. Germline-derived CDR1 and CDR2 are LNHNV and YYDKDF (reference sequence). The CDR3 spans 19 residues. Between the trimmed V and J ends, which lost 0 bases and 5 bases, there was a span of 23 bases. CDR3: CATSRDPSFGRGDHQPQHF. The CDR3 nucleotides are TGTGCCACCAGCAGAGATCCCAGTTTCGGCAGGGGAGATCATCAGCCCCAGCATTTT. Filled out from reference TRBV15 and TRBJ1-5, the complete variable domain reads DAMVIQNPRYQVTQFGKPVTLSCSQTLNHNVMYWYQQKSSQAPKLLFHYYDKDFNNEADTPDNFQSRRPNTSFCFLDIRSPGLGDTAMYLCATSRDPSFGRGDHQPQHFGDGTRLSIL.

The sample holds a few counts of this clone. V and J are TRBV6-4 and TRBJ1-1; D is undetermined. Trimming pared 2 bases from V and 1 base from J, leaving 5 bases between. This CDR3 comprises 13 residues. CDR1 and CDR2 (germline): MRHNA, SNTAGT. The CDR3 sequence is CASSDGTNTEAFF. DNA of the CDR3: TGTGCCAGCAGTGACGGCACGAACACTGAAGCTTTCTTT.

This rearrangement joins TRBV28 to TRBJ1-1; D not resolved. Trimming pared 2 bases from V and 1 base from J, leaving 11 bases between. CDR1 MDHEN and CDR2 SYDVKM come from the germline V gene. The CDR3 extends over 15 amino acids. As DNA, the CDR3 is TGTGCCAGCAGTTTAAACCCAGGAGGGAACACTGAAGCTTTCTTT. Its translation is CASSLNPGGNTEAFF. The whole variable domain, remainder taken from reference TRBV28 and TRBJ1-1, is DVKVTQSSRYLVKRTGEKVFLECVQDMDHENMFWYRQDPGLGLRLIYFSYDVKMKEKGDIPEGYSVSREKKERFSLILESASTNQTSMYLCASSLNPGGNTEAFFGQGTRLTVV.

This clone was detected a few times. CDR3 loop: CASSPLGTYNEQFF. DNA of the CDR3: TGCGCCAGCAGCCCCCTCGGGACCTACAATGAGCAGTTCTTC. The rearrangement uses TRBV5-1 and TRBJ2-1; D possibly corresponds to TRBD2 (5 bases). Germline lookup yields CDR1 SGHRS and CDR2 YFSETQ. The CDR3 runs to 14 residues. V gave up 4 bases and J gave up 2 bases, with 10 bases separating them.

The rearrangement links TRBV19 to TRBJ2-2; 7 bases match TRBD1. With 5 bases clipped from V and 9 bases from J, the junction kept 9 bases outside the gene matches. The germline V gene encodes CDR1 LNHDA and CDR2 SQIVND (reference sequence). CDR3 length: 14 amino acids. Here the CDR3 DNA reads TGTGCCAGTAGTCTCTTACAGGGGTACAGGGAGCTGTTTTTT. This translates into CASSLLQGYRELFF.

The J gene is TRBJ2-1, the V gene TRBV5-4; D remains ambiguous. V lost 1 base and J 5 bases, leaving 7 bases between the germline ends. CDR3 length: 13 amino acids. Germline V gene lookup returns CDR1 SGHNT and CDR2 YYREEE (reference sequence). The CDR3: CASSLTANNEQFF. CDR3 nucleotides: TGTGCCAGCAGCTTGACAGCTAACAATGAGCAGTTCTTC.

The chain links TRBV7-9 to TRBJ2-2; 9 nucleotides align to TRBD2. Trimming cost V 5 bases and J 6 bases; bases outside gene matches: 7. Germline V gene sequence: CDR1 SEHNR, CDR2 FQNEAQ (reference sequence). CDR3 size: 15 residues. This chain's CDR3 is CASSHQVAGAGELFF. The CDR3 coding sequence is TGTGCCAGCAGCCACCAGGTAGCGGGAGCCGGGGAGCTGTTTTTT.

For the CDR3, the DNA is TGTGCCAGCAGTTTCGCAGGAAGGCAGTTCTTC. Translation: CASSFAGRQFF. The chain combines TRBV27 with TRBJ2-1; the D is unclear. Trimming pared 3 bases from V and 12 bases from J, leaving 9 bases between. This CDR3 comprises 11 residues. Germline loops: CDR1 MNHEY, CDR2 SMNVEV (reference sequence).

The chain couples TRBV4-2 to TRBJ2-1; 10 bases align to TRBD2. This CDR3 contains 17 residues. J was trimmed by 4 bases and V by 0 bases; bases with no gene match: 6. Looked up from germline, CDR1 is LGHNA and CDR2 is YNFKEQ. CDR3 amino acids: CASSQDLRTSGYNEQFF. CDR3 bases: TGTGCCAGCAGCCAAGATCTCCGGACTAGCGGATACAATGAGCAGTTCTTC.

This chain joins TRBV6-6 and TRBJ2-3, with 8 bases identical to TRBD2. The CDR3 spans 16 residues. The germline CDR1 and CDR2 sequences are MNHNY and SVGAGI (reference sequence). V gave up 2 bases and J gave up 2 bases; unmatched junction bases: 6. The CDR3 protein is CASSYQGTRITDTQYF. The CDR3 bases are TGTGCCAGCAGTTACCAGGGGACTAGAATCACAGATACGCAGTATTTT.

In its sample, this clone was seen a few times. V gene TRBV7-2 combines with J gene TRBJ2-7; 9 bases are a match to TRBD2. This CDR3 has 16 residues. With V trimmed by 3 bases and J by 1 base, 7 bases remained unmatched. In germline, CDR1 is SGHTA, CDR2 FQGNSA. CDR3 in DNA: TGTGCCAGCAGCTTGGCAGCGGGGGGCCCATCCTACGAGCAGTACTTC. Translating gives CASSLAAGGPSYEQYF.

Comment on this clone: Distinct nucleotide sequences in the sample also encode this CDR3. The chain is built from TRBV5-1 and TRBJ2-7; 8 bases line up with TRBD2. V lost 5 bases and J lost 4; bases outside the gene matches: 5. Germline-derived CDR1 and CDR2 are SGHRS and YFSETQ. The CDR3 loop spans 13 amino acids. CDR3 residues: CASRPTGGYEQYF. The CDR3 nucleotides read TGCGCCAGCAGACCCACGGGGGGGTACGAGCAGTACTTC.

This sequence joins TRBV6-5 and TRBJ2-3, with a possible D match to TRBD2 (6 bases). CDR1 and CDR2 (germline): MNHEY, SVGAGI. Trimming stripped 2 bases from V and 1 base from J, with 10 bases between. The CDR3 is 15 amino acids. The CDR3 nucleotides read TGTGCCAGCAGTTACGGGACTTATCGCACAGATACGCAGTATTTT. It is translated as CASSYGTYRTDTQYF.

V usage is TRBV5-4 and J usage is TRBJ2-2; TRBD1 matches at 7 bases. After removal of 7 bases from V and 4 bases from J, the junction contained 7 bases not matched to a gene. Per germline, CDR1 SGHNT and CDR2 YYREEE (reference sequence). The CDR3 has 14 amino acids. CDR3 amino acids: CASLEGAGTGELFF. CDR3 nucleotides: TGTGCCAGCTTAGAGGGGGCGGGCACCGGGGAGCTGTTTTTT.

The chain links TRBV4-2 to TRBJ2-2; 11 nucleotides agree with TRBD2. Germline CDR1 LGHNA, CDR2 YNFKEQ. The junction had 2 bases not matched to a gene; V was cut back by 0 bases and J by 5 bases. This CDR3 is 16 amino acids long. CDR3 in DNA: TGTGCCAGCAGCCAAGAGGCTAGCGGGAGGACCGGGGAGCTGTTTTTT. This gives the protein CASSQEASGRTGELFF.

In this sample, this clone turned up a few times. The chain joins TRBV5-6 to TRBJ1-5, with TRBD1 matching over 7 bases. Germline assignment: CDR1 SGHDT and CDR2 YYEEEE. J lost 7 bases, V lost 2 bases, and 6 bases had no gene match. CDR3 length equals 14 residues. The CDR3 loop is CASSLQGTGQPQHF. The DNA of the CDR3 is TGTGCCAGCAGCTTACAGGGGACGGGGCAGCCCCAGCATTTT.

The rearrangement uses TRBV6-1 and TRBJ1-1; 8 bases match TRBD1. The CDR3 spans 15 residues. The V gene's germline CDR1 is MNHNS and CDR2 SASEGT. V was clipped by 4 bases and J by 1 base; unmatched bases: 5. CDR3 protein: CASSGQGTKNTEAFF. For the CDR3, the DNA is TGTGCCAGCAGTGGACAGGGGACTAAGAACACTGAAGCTTTCTTT.